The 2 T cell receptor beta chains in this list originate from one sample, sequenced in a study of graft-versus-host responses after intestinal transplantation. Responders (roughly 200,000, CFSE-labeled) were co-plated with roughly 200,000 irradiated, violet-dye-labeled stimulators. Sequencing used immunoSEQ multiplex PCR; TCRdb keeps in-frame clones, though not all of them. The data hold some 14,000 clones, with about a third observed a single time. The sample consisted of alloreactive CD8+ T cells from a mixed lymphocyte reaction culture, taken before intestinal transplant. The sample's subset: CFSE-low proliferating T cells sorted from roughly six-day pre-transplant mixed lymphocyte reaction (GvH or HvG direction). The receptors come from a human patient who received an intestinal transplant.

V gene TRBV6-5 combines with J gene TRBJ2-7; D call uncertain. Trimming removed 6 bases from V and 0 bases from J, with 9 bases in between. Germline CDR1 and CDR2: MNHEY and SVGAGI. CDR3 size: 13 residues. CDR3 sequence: CASSPRSSYEQYF. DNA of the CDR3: TGTGCCAGCAGCCCAAGGAGCTCCTACGAGCAGTACTTC.

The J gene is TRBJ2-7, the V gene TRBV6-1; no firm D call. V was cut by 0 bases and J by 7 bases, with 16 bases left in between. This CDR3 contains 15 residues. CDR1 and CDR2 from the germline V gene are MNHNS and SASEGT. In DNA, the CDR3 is TGTGCCAGCAGTGAAGCGTGGGGATCCGTTGGTGAGCAGTACTTC. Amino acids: CASSEAWGSVGEQYF.